This note documents a single T cell receptor beta chain sequence. Which antigen it targets is not known. At one of its ends the junction is not consistent with the germline gene, which may arise from a read error. The listed sequencing device is Illumina NovaSeq 6000. Using 5'RACE with constant-segment primers, TCRalpha and TCRbeta cDNA libraries were constructed, with sample barcodes and unique molecular identifiers added in the process. RNA was extracted from every sample with Trizol reagent. Libraries were amplified in two PCR steps, with a second sample barcode and Illumina TruSeq adapters added in the second step. Libraries were sequenced on an Illumina NovaSeq with 2 x 150 bp paired-end reads. As for the authors' bioinformatics: Reads were demultiplexed and collapsed into UMI-guided consensus sequences with migec v1.2.7. Using mixcr v2.1.11, UMI consensuses were aligned to TRA and TRB V and J templates and then assembled into clonotypes. Clonotypes were classified as expanded or contracted when called significant by both edgeR and NoisET, with noise models trained on biological replicates. For edgeR calls, the cutoffs were a false discovery rate-adjusted p below 0.01 and a log2 fold-change threshold of 1. PCA with hierarchical clustering of max-normalized trajectories of the 1000 most abundant clonotypes was used as exploratory dynamics analysis. Each responding clone was given a CD4 or CD8 phenotype based on the CD4+ and CD8+ repertoires, which had been sequenced separately. TCRdb took the public reads, trimmed them with fastp at Q25, ran MiXCR for clone calling and kept in-frame beta chains. Every entry covers one CDR3 protein and lists the most common genes and DNA from its rows. TCRdb's processing, not the authors', yielded these V and J calls. For this sample there are more than 45,000 distinct CDR3 sequences; over 9% appear just once. The ten largest clones capture 12% of the sample.

Including cysteine and phenylalanine, the CDR3 has 11 amino acids. The DNA shown is the 33-base CDR3, in frame from base 1. The germline V gene (reference sequence) gives CDR1 as SEHNR and CDR2 as FQNEAQ. Ficoll-Paque density gradient centrifugation was the method used to isolate PBMCs. The data were taken from a study of T-cell memory formation after mild COVID-19 (TCRdb year 2021). Regarding the complete study: TCR sequence clusters from the two donors were largely donor specific. T-cell clones expanding and contracting after mild COVID-19 in a couple of donors were tracked by longitudinal TCRalpha and TCRbeta repertoire sequencing. Two young, previously healthy adult volunteers made up the cohort, one male and one female.

Beyond this particular receptor, the publication reports: Only two mild cases were covered in the study, and larger cohorts including severe cases with pre-infection samples were considered necessary. Whether the second-wave clones peaking on day 37 were SARS-CoV-2 specific was not confirmed. Contracting CD4+ clones were found mainly in CM and EM memory subsets, while CD8+ clones were enriched in EMRA. The detection of some responding clones in pre-infection memory suggests that pre-existing cross-reactive memory T cells joined the SARS-CoV-2 response. Clones that contracted from day 15 to 85 showed balanced CD4/CD8 phenotypes, whereas a second wave of clones that expanded from day 15 to 37 leaned towards CD4+.

The sequenced sample was PBMCs or a T cell subset sorted from them (not recorded which). The clonotype originates from an adult woman who had mild COVID-19 (a few samples of this study predate the infection). The sample titles of this study are shuffled in the database, so cell type and time point are left out; the donor was told from shared clones. Recombination linked TRBV7-9 to TRBJ1-1, with TRBD1 tentatively as D gene (5 bases match). The DNA sequence is given as TGTGCCAGCAGCCCCCAGGGAAAACGGATCTTT. It codes for CASSPQGKRIF. This CDR3, with the reference TRBV7-9 and TRBJ1-1 proteins standing in past its ends, gives the full variable domain DTGVSQNPRHKITKRGQNVTFRCDPISEHNRLYWYRQTLGQGPEFLTYFQNEAQLEKSRLLSDRFSAERPKGSFSTLEIQRTEQGDSAMYLCASSPQGKRIFGQGTRLTVV.